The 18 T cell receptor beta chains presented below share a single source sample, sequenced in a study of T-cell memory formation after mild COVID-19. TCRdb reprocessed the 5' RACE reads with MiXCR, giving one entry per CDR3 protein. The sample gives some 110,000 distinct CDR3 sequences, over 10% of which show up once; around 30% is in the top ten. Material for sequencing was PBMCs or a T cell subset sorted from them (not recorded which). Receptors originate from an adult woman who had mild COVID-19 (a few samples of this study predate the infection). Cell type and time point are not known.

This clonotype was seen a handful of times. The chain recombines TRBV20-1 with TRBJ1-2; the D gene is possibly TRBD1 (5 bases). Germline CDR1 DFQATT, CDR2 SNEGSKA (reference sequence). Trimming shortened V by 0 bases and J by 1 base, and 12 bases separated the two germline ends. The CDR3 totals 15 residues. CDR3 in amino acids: CSARDPDTFNYGYTF. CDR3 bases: TGCAGTGCTAGAGACCCGGACACTTTTAACTATGGCTACACCTTC.

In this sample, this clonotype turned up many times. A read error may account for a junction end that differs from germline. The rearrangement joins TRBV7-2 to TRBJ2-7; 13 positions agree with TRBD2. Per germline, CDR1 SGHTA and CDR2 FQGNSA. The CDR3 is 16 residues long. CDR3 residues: CASTLMGLAGTYEQYF. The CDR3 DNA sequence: TGTGCCAGCACCTTAATGGGACTAGCGGGAACCTACGAGCAGTACTTC. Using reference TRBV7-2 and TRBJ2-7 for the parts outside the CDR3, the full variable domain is GAGVSQSPSNKVTEKGKDVELRCDPISGHTALYWYRQSLGQGLEFLIYFQGNSAPDKSGLPSDRFSAERTGGSVSTLTIQRTQQEDSAVYLCASTLMGLAGTYEQYFGPGTRLTVT.

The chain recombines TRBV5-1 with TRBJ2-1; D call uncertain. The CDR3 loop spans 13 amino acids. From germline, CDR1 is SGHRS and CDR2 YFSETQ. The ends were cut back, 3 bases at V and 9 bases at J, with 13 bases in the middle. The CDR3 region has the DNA TGCGCCAGCAGCTCGGAGTTATTGGGTGAGCAGTTCTTC. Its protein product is CASSSELLGEQFF.

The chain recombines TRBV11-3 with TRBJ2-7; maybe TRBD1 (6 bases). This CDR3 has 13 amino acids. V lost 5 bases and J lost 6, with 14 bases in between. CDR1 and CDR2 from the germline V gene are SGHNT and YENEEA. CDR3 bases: TGTGCCAGCAGCACAACAGTGACAGGCGAGCAGTACTTC. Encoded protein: CASSTTVTGEQYF.

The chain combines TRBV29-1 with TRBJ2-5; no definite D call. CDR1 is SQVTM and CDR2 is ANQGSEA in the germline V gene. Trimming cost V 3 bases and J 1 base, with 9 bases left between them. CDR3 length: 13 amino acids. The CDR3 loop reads CSVDYTTQETQYF. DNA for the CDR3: TGCAGCGTTGACTACACGACCCAAGAGACCCAGTACTTC. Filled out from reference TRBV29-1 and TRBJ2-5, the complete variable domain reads SAVISQKPSRDICQRGTSLTIQCQVDSQVTMMFWYRQQPGQSLTLIATANQGSEATYESGFVIDKFPISRPNLTFSTLTVSNMSPEDSSIYLCSVDYTTQETQYFGPGTRLLVL.

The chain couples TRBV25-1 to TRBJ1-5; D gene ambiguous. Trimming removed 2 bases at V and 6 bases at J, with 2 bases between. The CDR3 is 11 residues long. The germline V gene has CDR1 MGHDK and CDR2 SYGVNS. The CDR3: CASSEGQPQHF. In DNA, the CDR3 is TGTGCCAGCAGTGAAGGTCAGCCCCAGCATTTT.

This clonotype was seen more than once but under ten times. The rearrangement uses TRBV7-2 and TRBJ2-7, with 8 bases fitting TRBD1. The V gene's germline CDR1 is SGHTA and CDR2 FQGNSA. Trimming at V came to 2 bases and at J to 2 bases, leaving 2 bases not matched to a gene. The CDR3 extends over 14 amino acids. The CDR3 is CASSLWGQAYEQYF. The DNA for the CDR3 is TGTGCCAGCAGCTTATGGGGACAGGCCTACGAGCAGTACTTC.

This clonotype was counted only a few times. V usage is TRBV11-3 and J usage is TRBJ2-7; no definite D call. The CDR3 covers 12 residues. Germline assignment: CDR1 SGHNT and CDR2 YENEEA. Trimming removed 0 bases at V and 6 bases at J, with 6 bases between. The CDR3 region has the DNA TGTGCCAGCAGCTTAGATCCCAGCGAGCAGTACTTC. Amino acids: CASSLDPSEQYF.

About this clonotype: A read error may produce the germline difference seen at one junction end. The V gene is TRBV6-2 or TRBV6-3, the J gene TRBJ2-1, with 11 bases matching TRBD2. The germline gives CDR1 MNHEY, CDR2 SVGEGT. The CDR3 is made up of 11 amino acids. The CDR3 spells CGTSGNNEQFF. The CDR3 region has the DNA TGCGGGACTAGCGGTAACAATGAGCAGTTCTTC.

CDR3 DNA sequence: TGCGCCAGCAGTCACAGCCCTCTAAAGAATGGCTACACCTTC. This translates into CASSHSPLKNGYTF. The chain employs TRBV23-1 and TRBJ1-2, with D uncertain. TRBV23-1 is flagged as an ORF with uncertain function. This CDR3 is built from 14 residues. V was shortened by 3 bases and J by 6 bases, with 14 bases between the two germline ends.

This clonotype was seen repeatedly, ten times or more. The CDR3 sequence: CASSQATGDLYNEQFF. The CDR3 DNA reads as TGCGCCAGCAGCCAAGCTACAGGGGACCTCTACAATGAGCAGTTCTTC. This chain connects TRBV4-1 to TRBJ2-1, with 7 bases fitting TRBD1. The CDR3 extends over 16 amino acids. Germline V gene sequence: CDR1 MGHRA, CDR2 YSYEKL. V shed 1 base and J 3 bases; nucleotides not matched to a gene: 6.

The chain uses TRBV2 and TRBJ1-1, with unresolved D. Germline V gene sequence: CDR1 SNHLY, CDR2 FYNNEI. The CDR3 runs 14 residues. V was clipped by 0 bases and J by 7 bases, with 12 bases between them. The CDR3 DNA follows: TGTGCCAGCAGTGAAGCGCTTCGGGGAGGTGAAGCTTTCTTT. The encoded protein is CASSEALRGGEAFF. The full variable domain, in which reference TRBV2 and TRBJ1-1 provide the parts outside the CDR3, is EPEVTQTPSHQVTQMGQEVILRCVPISNHLYFYWYRQILGQKVEFLVSFYNNEISEKSEIFDDQFSVERPDGSNFTLKIRSTKLEDSAMYFCASSEALRGGEAFFGQGTRLTVV.

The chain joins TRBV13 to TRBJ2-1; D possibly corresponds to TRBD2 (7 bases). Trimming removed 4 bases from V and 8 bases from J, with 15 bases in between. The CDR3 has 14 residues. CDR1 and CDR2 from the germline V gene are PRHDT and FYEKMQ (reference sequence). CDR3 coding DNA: TGTGCCAGCAGCTCTGGGGGGGCGGGTGATGAGCAGTTCTTC. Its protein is CASSSGGAGDEQFF.

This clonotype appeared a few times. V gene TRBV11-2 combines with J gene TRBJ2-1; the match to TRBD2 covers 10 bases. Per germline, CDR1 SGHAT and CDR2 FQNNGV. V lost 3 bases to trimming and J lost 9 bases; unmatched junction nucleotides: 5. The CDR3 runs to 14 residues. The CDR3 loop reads CASSLSGGGTEQFF. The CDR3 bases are TGTGCCAGCAGCTTGAGCGGGGGGGGAACTGAGCAGTTCTTC.

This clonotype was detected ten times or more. The CDR3 nucleotides read TGTGCCAGTAGTATGGGCGGGGACTACAATGAGCAGTTCTTC. Translating gives CASSMGGDYNEQFF. The chain has TRBV19 and TRBJ2-1; a possible D gene is TRBD2 (6 bases). With 3 bases removed from V and 3 bases from J, the gap between germline ends came to 9 bases. Looked up from germline, CDR1 is LNHDA and CDR2 is SQIVND (reference sequence). This CDR3 is 14 amino acids long.

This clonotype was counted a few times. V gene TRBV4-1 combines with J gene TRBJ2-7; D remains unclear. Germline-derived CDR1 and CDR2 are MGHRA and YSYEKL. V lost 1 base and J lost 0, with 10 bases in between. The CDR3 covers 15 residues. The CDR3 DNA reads TGCGCCAGCAGCCAAGTACCGGACGGCTCCTACGAGCAGTACTTC. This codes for CASSQVPDGSYEQYF.

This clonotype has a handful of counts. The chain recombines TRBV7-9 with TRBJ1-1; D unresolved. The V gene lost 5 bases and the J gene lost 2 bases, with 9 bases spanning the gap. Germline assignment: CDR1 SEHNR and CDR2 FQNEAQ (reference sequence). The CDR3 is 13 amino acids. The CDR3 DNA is TGTGCCAGCAGCCCAGACCCCAACACTGAAGCTTTCTTT. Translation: CASSPDPNTEAFF. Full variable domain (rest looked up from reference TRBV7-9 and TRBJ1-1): DTGVSQNPRHKITKRGQNVTFRCDPISEHNRLYWYRQTLGQGPEFLTYFQNEAQLEKSRLLSDRFSAERPKGSFSTLEIQRTEQGDSAMYLCASSPDPNTEAFFGQGTRLTVV.

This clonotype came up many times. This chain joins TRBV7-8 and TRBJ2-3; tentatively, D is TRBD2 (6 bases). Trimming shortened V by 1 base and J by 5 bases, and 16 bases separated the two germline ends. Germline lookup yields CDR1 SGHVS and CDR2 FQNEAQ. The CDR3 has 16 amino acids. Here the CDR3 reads CASSLEGLAFLDTQYF. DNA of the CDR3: TGTGCCAGCAGCTTAGAGGGGCTAGCGTTTCTAGATACGCAGTATTTT.